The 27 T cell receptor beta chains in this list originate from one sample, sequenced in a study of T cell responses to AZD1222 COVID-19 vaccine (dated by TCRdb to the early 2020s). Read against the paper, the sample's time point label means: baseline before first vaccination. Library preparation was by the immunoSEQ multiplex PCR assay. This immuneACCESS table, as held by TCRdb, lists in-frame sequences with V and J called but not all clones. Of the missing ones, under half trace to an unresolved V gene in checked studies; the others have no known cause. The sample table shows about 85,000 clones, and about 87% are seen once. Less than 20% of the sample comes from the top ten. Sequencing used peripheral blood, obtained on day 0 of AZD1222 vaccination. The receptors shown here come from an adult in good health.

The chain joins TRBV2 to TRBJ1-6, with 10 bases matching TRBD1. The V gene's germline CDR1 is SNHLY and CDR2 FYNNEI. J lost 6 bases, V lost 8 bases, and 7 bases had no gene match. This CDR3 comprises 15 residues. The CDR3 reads CASRDRGRGNSPLHF. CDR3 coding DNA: TGTGCCAGCCGGGACAGGGGCAGGGGTAATTCACCCCTCCACTTT.

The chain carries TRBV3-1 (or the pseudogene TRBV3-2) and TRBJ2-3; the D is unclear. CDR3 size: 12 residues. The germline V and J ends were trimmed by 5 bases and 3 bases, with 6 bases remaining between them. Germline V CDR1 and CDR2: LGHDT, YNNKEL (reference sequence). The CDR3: CASSGATDTQYF. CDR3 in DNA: TGTGCCAGCAGCGGAGCGACAGATACGCAGTATTTT.

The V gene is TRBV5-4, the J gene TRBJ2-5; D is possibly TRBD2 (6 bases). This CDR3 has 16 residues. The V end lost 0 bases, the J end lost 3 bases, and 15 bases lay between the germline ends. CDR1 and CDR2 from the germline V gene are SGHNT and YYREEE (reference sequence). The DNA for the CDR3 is TGTGCCAGCAGCTTGGCGGGTCTCGGAGGGAAAGAGACCCAGTACTTC. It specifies CASSLAGLGGKETQYF. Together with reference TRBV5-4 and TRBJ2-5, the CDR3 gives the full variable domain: ETGVTQSPTHLIKTRGQQVTLRCSSQSGHNTVSWYQQALGQGPQFIFQYYREEENGRGNFPPRFSGLQFPNYSSELNVNALELDDSALYLCASSLAGLGGKETQYFGPGTRLLVL.

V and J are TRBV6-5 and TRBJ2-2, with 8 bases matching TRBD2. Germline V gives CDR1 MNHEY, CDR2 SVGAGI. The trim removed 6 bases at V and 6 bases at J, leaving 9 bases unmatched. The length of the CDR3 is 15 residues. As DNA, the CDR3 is TGTGCCAGCAGGGCCAGCGGGAGTGTGTCCGGGGAGCTGTTTTTT. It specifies CASRASGSVSGELFF.

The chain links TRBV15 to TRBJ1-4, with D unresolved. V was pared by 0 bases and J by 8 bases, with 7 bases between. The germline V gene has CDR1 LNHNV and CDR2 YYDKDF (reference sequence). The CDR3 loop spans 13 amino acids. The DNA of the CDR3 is TGTGCCACCAGCAGAGATACGGGGGAAAAACTGTTTTTT. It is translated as CATSRDTGEKLFF.

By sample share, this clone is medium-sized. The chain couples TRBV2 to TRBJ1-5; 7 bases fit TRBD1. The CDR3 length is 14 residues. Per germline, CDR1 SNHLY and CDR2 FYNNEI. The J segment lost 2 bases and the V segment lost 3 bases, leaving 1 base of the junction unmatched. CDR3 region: CASSDQGGNQPQHF. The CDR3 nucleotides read TGTGCCAGCAGTGACCAGGGGGGCAATCAGCCCCAGCATTTT.

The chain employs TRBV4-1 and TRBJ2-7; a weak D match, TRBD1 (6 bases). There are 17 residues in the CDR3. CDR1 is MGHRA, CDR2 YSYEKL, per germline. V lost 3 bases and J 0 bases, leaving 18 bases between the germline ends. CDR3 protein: CASSQRAGTPTSYEQYF. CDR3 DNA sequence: TGCGCCAGCAGCCAGAGGGCCGGGACACCCACCTCCTACGAGCAGTACTTC.

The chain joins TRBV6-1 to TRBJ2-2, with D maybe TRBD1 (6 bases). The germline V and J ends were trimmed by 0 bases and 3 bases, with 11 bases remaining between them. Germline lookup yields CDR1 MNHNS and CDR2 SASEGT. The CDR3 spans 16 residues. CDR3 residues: CASSEARPGDTGELFF. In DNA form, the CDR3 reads TGTGCCAGCAGTGAAGCTAGGCCAGGGGACACCGGGGAGCTGTTTTTT.

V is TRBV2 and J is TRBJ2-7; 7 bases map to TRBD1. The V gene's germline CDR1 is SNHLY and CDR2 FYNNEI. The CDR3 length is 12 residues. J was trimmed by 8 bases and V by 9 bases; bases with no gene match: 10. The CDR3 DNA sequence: TGTGCCAGTCTTATCCGGGACAGCAAGCAGTACTTC. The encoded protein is CASLIRDSKQYF.

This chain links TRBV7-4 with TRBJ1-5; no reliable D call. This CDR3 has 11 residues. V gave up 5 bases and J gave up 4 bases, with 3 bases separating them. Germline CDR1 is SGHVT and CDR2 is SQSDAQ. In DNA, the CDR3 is TGTGCCAGCAGCCGAAATCAGCCCCAGCATTTT. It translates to CASSRNQPQHF.

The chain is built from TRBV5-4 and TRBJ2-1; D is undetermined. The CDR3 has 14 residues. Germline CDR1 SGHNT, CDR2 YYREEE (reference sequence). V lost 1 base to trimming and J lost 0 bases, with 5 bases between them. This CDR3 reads CASSLSNSYNEQFF. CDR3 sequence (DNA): TGTGCCAGCAGCTTGTCGAACTCCTACAATGAGCAGTTCTTC.

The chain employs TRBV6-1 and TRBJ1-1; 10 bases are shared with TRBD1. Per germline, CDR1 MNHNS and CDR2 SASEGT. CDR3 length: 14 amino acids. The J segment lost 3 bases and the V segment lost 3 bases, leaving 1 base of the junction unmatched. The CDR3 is CASSEDRGDTEAFF. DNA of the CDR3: TGTGCCAGCAGTGAGGACAGGGGGGACACTGAAGCTTTCTTT.

The CDR3 protein is CASSQVSRGGEKLFF. CDR3 in DNA: TGTGCCAGCAGCCAAGTGTCTAGGGGGGGTGAAAAACTGTTTTTT. The chain is built from TRBV3-1 (or the pseudogene TRBV3-2) and TRBJ1-4, with D possibly matching TRBD1 (6 bases). With 1 base removed from V and 7 bases from J, the gap between germline ends came to 13 bases. The CDR3 totals 15 residues. The germline CDR1 and CDR2 sequences are LGHDT and YNNKEL (reference sequence).

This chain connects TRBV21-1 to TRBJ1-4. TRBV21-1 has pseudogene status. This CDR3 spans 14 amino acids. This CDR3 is CASSNRNGNEKLFF. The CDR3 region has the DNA TGTGCCAGCAGCAATAGAAACGGGAATGAAAAACTGTTTTTT.

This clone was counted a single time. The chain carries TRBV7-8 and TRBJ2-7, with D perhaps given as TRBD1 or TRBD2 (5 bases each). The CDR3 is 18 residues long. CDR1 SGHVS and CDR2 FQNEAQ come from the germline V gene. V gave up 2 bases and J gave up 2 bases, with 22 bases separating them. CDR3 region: CASSLNAGASRGPYEQYF. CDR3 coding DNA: TGTGCCAGCAGCTTAAATGCGGGCGCATCACGGGGACCCTACGAGCAGTACTTC.

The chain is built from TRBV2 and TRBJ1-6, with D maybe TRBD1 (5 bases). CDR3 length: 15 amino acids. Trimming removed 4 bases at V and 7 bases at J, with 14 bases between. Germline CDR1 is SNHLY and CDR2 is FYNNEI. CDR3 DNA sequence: TGTGCCAGCAGTGCCCCTGGGCAGGGAAATTCACCCCTCCACTTT. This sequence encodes CASSAPGQGNSPLHF.

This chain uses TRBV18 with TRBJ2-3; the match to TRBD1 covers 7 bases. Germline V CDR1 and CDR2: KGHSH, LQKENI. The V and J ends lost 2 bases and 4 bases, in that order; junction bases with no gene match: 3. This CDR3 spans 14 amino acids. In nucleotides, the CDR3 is TGTGCCAGCTCACCAAACAGGGGCGCAGATACGCAGTATTTT. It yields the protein CASSPNRGADTQYF.

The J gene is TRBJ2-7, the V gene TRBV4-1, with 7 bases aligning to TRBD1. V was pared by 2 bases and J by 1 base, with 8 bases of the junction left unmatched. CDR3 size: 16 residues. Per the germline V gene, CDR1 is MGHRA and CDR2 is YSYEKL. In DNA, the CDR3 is TGCGCCAGCAGCCAACCTTACCGGGACAGTTCCTACGAGCAGTACTTC. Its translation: CASSQPYRDSSYEQYF.

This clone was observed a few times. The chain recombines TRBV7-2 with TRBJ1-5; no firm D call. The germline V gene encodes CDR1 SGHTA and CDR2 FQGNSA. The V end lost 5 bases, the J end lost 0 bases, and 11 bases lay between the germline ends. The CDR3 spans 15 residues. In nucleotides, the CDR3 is TGTGCCAGCAGCGGGTGGGAATTTAGCAATCAGCCCCAGCATTTT. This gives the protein CASSGWEFSNQPQHF.

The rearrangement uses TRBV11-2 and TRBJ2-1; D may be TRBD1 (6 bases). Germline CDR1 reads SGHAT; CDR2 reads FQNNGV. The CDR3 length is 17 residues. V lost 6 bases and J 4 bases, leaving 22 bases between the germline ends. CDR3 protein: CASRSLGTPAQYNEQFF. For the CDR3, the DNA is TGTGCCAGCAGGTCACTCGGGACACCGGCCCAGTACAATGAGCAGTTCTTC.

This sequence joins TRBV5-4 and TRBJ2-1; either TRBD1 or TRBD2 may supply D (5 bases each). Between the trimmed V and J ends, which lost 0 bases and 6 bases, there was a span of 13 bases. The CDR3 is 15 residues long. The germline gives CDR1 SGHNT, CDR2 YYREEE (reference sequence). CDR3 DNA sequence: TGTGCCAGCAGCTTGGGGGGGACCCCCGGCAATGAGCAGTTCTTC. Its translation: CASSLGGTPGNEQFF.

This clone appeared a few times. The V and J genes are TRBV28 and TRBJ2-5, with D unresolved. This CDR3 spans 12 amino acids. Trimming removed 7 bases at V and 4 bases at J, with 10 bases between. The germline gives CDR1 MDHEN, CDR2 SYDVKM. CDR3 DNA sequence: TGTGCCAGCAACACGTTCTCAGAGACCCAGTACTTC. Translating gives CASNTFSETQYF.

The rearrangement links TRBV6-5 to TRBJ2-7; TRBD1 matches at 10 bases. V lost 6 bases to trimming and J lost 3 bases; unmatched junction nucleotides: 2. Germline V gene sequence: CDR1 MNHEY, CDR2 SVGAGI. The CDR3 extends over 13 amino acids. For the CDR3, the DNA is TGTGCCAGCAGCGGGACAGGGGTCTACGAGCAGTACTTC. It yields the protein CASSGTGVYEQYF.

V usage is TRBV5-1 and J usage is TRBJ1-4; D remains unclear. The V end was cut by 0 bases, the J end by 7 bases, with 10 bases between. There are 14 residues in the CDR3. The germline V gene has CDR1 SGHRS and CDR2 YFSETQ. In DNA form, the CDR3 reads TGCGCCAGCAGCTTGGTGGACTTGACTGAAAAACTGTTTTTT. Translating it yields CASSLVDLTEKLFF.

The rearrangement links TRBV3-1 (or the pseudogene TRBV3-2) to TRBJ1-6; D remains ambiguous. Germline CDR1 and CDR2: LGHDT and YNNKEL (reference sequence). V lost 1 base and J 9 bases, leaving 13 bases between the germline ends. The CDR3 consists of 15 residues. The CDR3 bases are TGTGCCAGCAGCCAAGTTTTGTTGGGTGGTTCACCCCTCCACTTT. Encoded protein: CASSQVLLGGSPLHF.

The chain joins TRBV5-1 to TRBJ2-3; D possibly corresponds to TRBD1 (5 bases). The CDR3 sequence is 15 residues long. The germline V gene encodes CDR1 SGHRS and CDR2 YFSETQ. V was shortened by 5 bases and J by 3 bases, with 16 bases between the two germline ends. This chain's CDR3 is CASSSGSSGTDTQYF. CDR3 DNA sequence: TGCGCCAGCAGTTCCGGCTCTTCAGGGACAGATACGCAGTATTTT.

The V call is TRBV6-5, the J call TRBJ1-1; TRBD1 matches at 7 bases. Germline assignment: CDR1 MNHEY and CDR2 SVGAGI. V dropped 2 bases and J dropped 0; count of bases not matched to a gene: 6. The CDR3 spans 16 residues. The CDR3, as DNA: TGTGCCAGCAGTTACAGGGGGCCCCTTTTGAACACTGAAGCTTTCTTT. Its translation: CASSYRGPLLNTEAFF.